This T cell receptor beta chain was identified during a study of graft-versus-host responses after intestinal transplantation. Broader study findings: Within the allografts of patients who had graft-donor T cell macrochimerism, graft-versus-host to host-versus-graft clonal ratios were high. In recipient marrow, GvH clones were found, and some appeared first in ileum or blood.

Notes on this clone: Its matching antigen is unknown.

Produced via immunoSEQ multiplex PCR; TCRdb's table is partial and in-frame only. The data show 100,000 to 130,000 clones, about 91% seen once. Germline CDR1 is MNHGY and CDR2 is SVAAGI. This CDR3 region has 17 residues. The V gene lost 4 bases and the J gene lost 4 bases, with 22 bases spanning the gap. The sequencing here drew on unstimulated CD4+ T cells sorted from spleen or lymph node cells, taken before transplant. This chain links TRBV6-9 with TRBJ1-2; D unresolved. The receptor comes from a human donor who was the organ donor for an intestinal transplant. CDR3 protein: CASSSVSTYGKTYGYTF. The CDR3 DNA follows: TGTGCCAGCAGTTCTGTTTCGACTTACGGAAAGACCTATGGCTACACCTTC.